One sample yielded the 27 T cell receptor beta chains listed below, sequenced in a study of brain metastases from non-small cell lung cancer. The assay was immunoSEQ multiplex PCR, and TCRdb's table has in-frame clones only and misses some. The sample comprises several thousand clones, approximately 85% of which are singletons, and about 6.3% rests with the top ten. Sequencing input: primary lung tumor tissue. These receptors came from a donor aged 40 or over with non-small cell lung cancer.

V is TRBV5-1 and J is TRBJ2-5, with TRBD2 identical over 11 bases. The CDR3 is 14 residues long. The V gene's germline CDR1 is SGHRS and CDR2 YFSETQ. V shed 4 bases and J 4 bases; nucleotides not matched to a gene: 3. Here the CDR3 reads CASSPGTSGETQYF. In nucleotides, the CDR3 is TGCGCCAGCAGCCCCGGGACTAGCGGAGAGACCCAGTACTTC.

This sequence joins TRBV7-2 and TRBJ2-7; D may be TRBD1 or TRBD2 (5 bases each). Germline CDR1 reads SGHTA; CDR2 reads FQGNSA. The CDR3 runs to 16 residues. V was pared by 1 base and J by 3 bases, with 16 bases between. Here the CDR3 reads CASSLGGRTLHYEQYF. For the CDR3, the DNA is TGTGCCAGCAGCTTAGGGGGACGGACGCTTCACTACGAGCAGTACTTC.

The chain carries TRBV28 and TRBJ2-3, with D perhaps given as TRBD1 or TRBD2 (7 bases each). The CDR3 covers 14 residues. Looked up from germline, CDR1 is MDHEN and CDR2 is SYDVKM. The V end lost 6 bases, the J end lost 2 bases, and 12 bases lay between the germline ends. CDR3 sequence (DNA): TGTGCCAGCAGGGCAGGGGGGGCCACAGATACGCAGTATTTT. Amino acids: CASRAGGATDTQYF.

Turning to this clone: Germline is not matched at one junction end, which may reflect a read error. The V call is TRBV6-6, the J call TRBJ1-1; TRBD1 might be the D (6 bases). CDR1 is MNHNY and CDR2 is SVGAGI in the germline V gene (reference sequence). The CDR3 contains 14 residues. For the CDR3, the DNA is TGTGCCAACAGTCTACAGGGCGGTGACACTGAAGCTTTCTTT. It codes for CANSLQGGDTEAFF.

In the case of this clone: The same CDR3 is also encoded by other DNA sequences in this sample. The rearrangement links TRBV27 to TRBJ1-2; 9 bases fit TRBD1. Per the germline V gene, CDR1 is MNHEY and CDR2 is SMNVEV (reference sequence). V was clipped by 8 bases and J by 3 bases; unmatched bases: 4. The CDR3 runs 13 residues. The CDR3 DNA sequence: TGTGCCAGCTCGGGACAGGGTGACTATGGCTACACCTTC. Residues: CASSGQGDYGYTF.

The chain couples TRBV9 to TRBJ2-2; the match to TRBD2 covers 12 bases. Trimming cost V 2 bases and J 5 bases; bases outside gene matches: 7. From germline, CDR1 is SGDLS and CDR2 YYNGEE. The CDR3 is made up of 17 amino acids. This CDR3 reads CASSVASGRAGTGELFF. CDR3 DNA sequence: TGTGCCAGCAGCGTGGCTAGCGGGAGGGCCGGGACCGGGGAGCTGTTTTTT.

The rearrangement links TRBV5-1 to TRBJ2-2, with 7 bases identical to TRBD2. V gave up 7 bases and J gave up 4 bases; unmatched junction bases: 13. Germline lookup yields CDR1 SGHRS and CDR2 YFSETQ. This CDR3 contains 16 residues. The CDR3 is CASDPAGAWGTGELFF. CDR3 DNA: TGCGCCAGCGACCCGGCGGGAGCCTGGGGCACCGGGGAGCTGTTTTTT.

CDR3 protein: CASSLDGGMSAFF. The CDR3 nucleotides read TGTGCCAGCAGCTTAGACGGCGGGATGAGCGCTTTCTTT. The J gene is TRBJ1-1, the V gene TRBV7-9, with D uncertain. The CDR3 sequence is 13 residues long. The V end was cut by 1 base, the J end by 11 bases, with 14 bases between. CDR1 is SEHNR and CDR2 is FQNEAQ in the germline V gene (reference sequence). Drawing the rest from reference TRBV7-9 and TRBJ1-1, the complete variable domain is DTGVSQNPRHKITKRGQNVTFRCDPISEHNRLYWYRQTLGQGPEFLTYFQNEAQLEKSRLLSDRFSAERPKGSFSTLEIQRTEQGDSAMYLCASSLDGGMSAFFGQGTRLTVV.

The chain uses TRBV6-5 and TRBJ1-1; 7 bases are a match to TRBD1. With 7 bases clipped from V and 6 bases from J, the junction kept 11 bases outside the gene matches. Per the germline V gene, CDR1 is MNHEY and CDR2 is SVGAGI. This CDR3 is built from 14 residues. CDR3 coding DNA: TGTGCCAGCACCTACAGGGGAGGTCGGGCTGAAGCTTTCTTT. Protein sequence: CASTYRGGRAEAFF.

The V gene is TRBV10-1, the J gene TRBJ2-7; no firm D call. From germline, CDR1 is WNHNN and CDR2 SYGVQD (reference sequence). CDR3 length: 13 amino acids. With 5 bases removed from V and 0 bases from J, the gap between germline ends came to 8 bases. CDR3 sequence: CASSKTGSYEQYF. Written as DNA, the CDR3 is TGCGCCAGCAGTAAGACTGGCTCCTACGAGCAGTACTTC.

This clone showed up just once. The chain joins TRBV15 to TRBJ2-5; D is ambiguous. The CDR3 has 15 amino acids. Germline assignment: CDR1 LNHNV and CDR2 YYDKDF (reference sequence). Trimming cost V 0 bases and J 2 bases, with 10 bases left between them. CDR3 residues: CATSRDPGPQETQYF. The CDR3 DNA is TGTGCCACCAGCAGAGATCCGGGTCCTCAAGAGACCCAGTACTTC.

The count of this clone is one. The chain is built from TRBV29-1 and TRBJ2-3; weak D call: TRBD1 (5 bases). CDR1 and CDR2 (germline): SQVTM, ANQGSEA. V lost 7 bases to trimming and J lost 5 bases, with 13 bases between them. The CDR3 extends over 12 amino acids. CDR3 residues: CSEAGKGDTQYF. Here the CDR3 DNA reads TGCAGCGAAGCAGGGAAGGGAGATACGCAGTATTTT.

V is TRBV28 and J is TRBJ2-7, with 8 nucleotides matching TRBD1. There are 15 residues in the CDR3. The V gene's germline CDR1 is MDHEN and CDR2 SYDVKM. V trimming: 5 bases; J trimming: 5 bases; junction bases outside the gene matches: 11. The CDR3 sequence is CASSPFQGARNEQYF. The CDR3 nucleotides read TGTGCCAGCAGTCCCTTTCAGGGGGCAAGGAACGAGCAGTACTTC.

This clone appeared once. The J gene is TRBJ2-5, the V gene TRBV3-1 (or the pseudogene TRBV3-2), with 9 positions matching TRBD1. Trimming removed 3 bases from V and 5 bases from J; junction bases left unmatched: 7. The germline V gene encodes CDR1 LGHDT and CDR2 YNNKEL (reference sequence). The CDR3 is made up of 15 amino acids. CDR3 residues: CASSHSGTGIETQYF. The CDR3 region has the DNA TGTGCCAGCAGCCACTCCGGGACAGGGATCGAGACCCAGTACTTC.

The V gene is TRBV20-1, the J gene TRBJ2-7; a possible D gene is TRBD1 (6 bases). The CDR3 has 11 amino acids. Trimming stripped 6 bases from V and 11 bases from J, with 17 bases between. Germline assignment: CDR1 DFQATT and CDR2 SNEGSKA (reference sequence). This chain's CDR3 is CSAVLDRLKYF. The CDR3 region has the DNA TGCAGTGCCGTGCTGGACAGACTTAAGTACTTC.

This chain uses TRBV6-5 with TRBJ1-5; the D is unclear. The CDR3 has 14 residues. V gave up 6 bases and J gave up 1 base, with 10 bases separating them. Looked up from germline, CDR1 is MNHEY and CDR2 is SVGAGI. The CDR3 coding sequence is TGTGCCAGCAGCGACGCCCACAGCAATCAGCCCCAGCATTTT. Residues: CASSDAHSNQPQHF.

The chain links TRBV7-2 to TRBJ2-4; D is unclear. The ends were cut back, 1 base at V and 11 bases at J, with 15 bases in the middle. Germline V CDR1 and CDR2: SGHTA, FQGNSA. The length of the CDR3 is 14 residues. The CDR3 bases are TGTGCCAGCAGCTTAGAACAGCAAGGGTGGTTTCAGTACTTC. Amino acid sequence: CASSLEQQGWFQYF.

V gene TRBV28 combines with J gene TRBJ1-2; 8 bases line up with TRBD1. J was trimmed by 8 bases and V by 4 bases; bases with no gene match: 12. This CDR3 is 15 amino acids long. Looked up from germline, CDR1 is MDHEN and CDR2 is SYDVKM. The chain's CDR3 is CASSSLDRDRFGYTF. CDR3 nucleotides: TGTGCCAGCAGTTCCCTGGACAGGGACAGGTTCGGCTACACCTTC.

The rearrangement joins TRBV2 to TRBJ1-2, with 9 bases lining up with TRBD1. J was trimmed by 4 bases and V by 2 bases; bases with no gene match: 5. The CDR3 is 15 amino acids. Germline V gene sequence: CDR1 SNHLY, CDR2 FYNNEI. CDR3 loop: CASSERQGGSYGYTF. In DNA form, the CDR3 reads TGTGCCAGCAGTGAACGACAGGGGGGTAGCTATGGCTACACCTTC.

The CDR3 loop is CALAGTGTGELFF. The CDR3 region has the DNA TGTGCCCTAGCGGGGACTGGGACCGGGGAGCTGTTTTTT. The V gene is TRBV7-2, the J gene TRBJ2-2; 9 positions match TRBD2. Germline trimming cut 11 bases from V and 5 bases from J; bases unmatched to any gene: 6. CDR1 is SGHTA and CDR2 is FQGNSA in the germline V gene. CDR3 size: 13 residues.

This clone was counted between two and nine times. V is TRBV28 and J is TRBJ1-6; D gene ambiguous. The V and J ends lost 2 bases and 7 bases respectively, with 9 bases between them. The length of the CDR3 is 14 residues. The germline gives CDR1 MDHEN, CDR2 SYDVKM. The CDR3 reads CASSLIGQNSPLHF. The CDR3 DNA reads as TGTGCCAGCAGTTTAATCGGTCAGAATTCACCCCTCCACTTT.

V gene TRBV3-1 (or the pseudogene TRBV3-2) combines with J gene TRBJ2-7; possible D gene TRBD2, 5 bases. V was shortened by 0 bases and J by 0 bases, with 9 bases between the two germline ends. The CDR3 is made up of 15 amino acids. Germline values: CDR1 LGHDT, CDR2 YNNKEL (reference sequence). The DNA of the CDR3 is TGTGCCAGCAGCCAAGACCCGCGGGCCTCCTACGAGCAGTACTTC. Residues: CASSQDPRASYEQYF.

The genes are TRBV6-5 and TRBJ2-1, with D tentatively TRBD2 (6 bases). The CDR3 covers 13 residues. Germline V gives CDR1 MNHEY, CDR2 SVGAGI. V was pared by 6 bases and J by 4 bases, with 10 bases between. The CDR3 region is CASRFGGYNEQFF. The CDR3 DNA sequence: TGTGCCAGCAGGTTCGGAGGGTACAATGAGCAGTTCTTC.

V usage is TRBV29-1 and J usage is TRBJ1-2, with D possibly being TRBD1 (6 bases). CDR1 SQVTM and CDR2 ANQGSEA come from the germline V gene. The CDR3 is 11 amino acids. V gave up 5 bases and J gave up 12 bases, with 16 bases separating them. The CDR3 sequence: CSVLLTGINTF. As DNA, the CDR3 is TGCAGCGTTCTCCTTACAGGGATTAACACCTTC.

The V gene is TRBV5-1, the J gene TRBJ2-3; 12 bases are shared with TRBD2. CDR1 is SGHRS and CDR2 is YFSETQ in the germline V gene. The CDR3 is 16 residues long. V was pared by 4 bases and J by 4 bases, with 7 bases of the junction left unmatched. CDR3 DNA sequence: TGCGCCAGCAGCCCACCTAGCGGGAGGGGGGCAGATACGCAGTATTTT. It is translated as CASSPPSGRGADTQYF.

This chain joins TRBV5-1 and TRBJ2-5, with 8 bases matching TRBD1. The ends lost 0 bases at V and 5 bases at J; junction bases unmatched: 3. Germline V CDR1 and CDR2: SGHRS, YFSETQ. The CDR3 sequence is 14 residues long. The CDR3 loop is CASSLGTGTETQYF. For the CDR3, the DNA is TGCGCCAGCAGCTTGGGGACAGGGACTGAGACCCAGTACTTC.

V usage is TRBV7-2 and J usage is TRBJ1-5, with 9 bases matching TRBD1. After removal of 4 bases from V and 9 bases from J, the junction contained 4 bases not matched to a gene. The CDR3 has 13 amino acids. Germline V gives CDR1 SGHTA, CDR2 FQGNSA. CDR3 loop: CASSSGTGRPQHF. CDR3 bases: TGTGCCAGCAGCTCCGGGACAGGGAGGCCCCAGCATTTT.